Listed below are T cell receptor beta chains from one sample, sequenced in a study of CD8+CD57+ T cells in acquired aplastic anemia. One entry per CDR3 protein, called by TCRdb with MiXCR from the reads. The table has about 40,000 distinct CDR3 sequences, 55% to 80% seen once; the top ten hold 20% to 30%. Sample: sorted CD4+, CD8+, or CD8+CD57+ T cells (not recorded which) from PBMCs. These receptors were collected from a human donor in good health, serving as a control. Each CDR3 is given with its conserved first and last residue. D genes are given only for firm matches. Not all rows give a size; the values are once, few, many and, for expanded clones, a class.

TRBJ2-3,.,.,TRBV19,TGTGCCAGTAGTATAGATCGGGGCAGCACAGATACGCAGTACTTT,CASSIDRGSTDTQYF
TRBJ2-1,.,.,TRBV19,TGTGCCGGTAGTATGTTCTCTGGCGGGACTTTCTACGATGAGCAGTTCTTC,CAGSMFSGGTFYDEQFF
TRBJ1-4,.,.,TRBV4-1,TGCGCCAGCAGCCAGGGAGCAACTAATGAAAAACTGTTTTTT,CASSQGATNEKLFF
TRBJ1-1,.,.,TRBV4-3,TGCGCCAGCAGCCAAGATCCGGGGAACACTGGAGCTTTCTTT,CASSQDPGNTGAFF
TRBJ2-3,.,.,TRBV9,TGTGCCATTTTGGGAGATACGCAGTACTTT,CAILGDTQYF
TRBJ2-5,.,.,TRBV7-3,TGTGCCAGCAGCTTCGGGGGGCTAGAGACCCAGTACTTC,CASSFGGLETQYF
TRBJ2-1,.,.,TRBV10-2,TGTGCCAGCAGATTACAAGAGGGGATGTCTCCGTTCTTC,CASRLQEGMSPFF
TRBJ1-1,once,.,TRBV7-2,TGTGCCAGCAGCTTTATCATGAACACTGAAGCTTTCTTT,CASSFIMNTEAFF
TRBJ2-7,.,TRBD1,TRBV7-8,TGTGCCAGCAGCTTGGACAGGTCTAACTACGAGCAGTACTTC,CASSLDRSNYEQYF
TRBJ1-5,.,.,TRBV24-1,TGTGCCACCAGTAAGGAGGTAGGGCCCCAGCATTTT,CATSKEVGPQHF
TRBJ1-1,.,.,TRBV6-1,TGTGCCAGCGGCGGGGGGAACACTGAAGCTTTCTTT,CASGGGNTEAFF
TRBJ1-1,.,TRBD1,TRBV10-3,TGTGCCATCAACCAGGGGGCTAGTGGCACTGAAGCTTTCTTT,CAINQGASGTEAFF
TRBJ1-3,.,.,TRBV19,TGTGCCAGTAGTATGGGCTCTGGAAACACCATATATTTT,CASSMGSGNTIYF
TRBJ2-3,.,TRBD1,TRBV5-4,TGTGCCAGCAGCTTGACGACAGGGTATCGGACAGATACGCAGTATTTT,CASSLTTGYRTDTQYF
TRBJ2-7,.,TRBD1,TRBV5-1,TGCGCCAGCAGCCTGCGACAGGGTAGCTCCTACGAGCAGTACTTC,CASSLRQGSSYEQYF
TRBJ2-3,.,TRBD1,TRBV15,TGTGCCACCAGCAGGGGGACAGGCACAGATACGCAGTATTTT,CATSRGTGTDTQYF
TRBJ2-7,.,.,TRBV29-1,TGCAGCGTTGCCCCCGGAACCGCTTACGAGCAGTACTTC,CSVAPGTAYEQYF
TRBJ2-1,few,TRBD2,TRBV20-1,TGCAGTGCCCGAGCCCTAGCGGGAGAGTACAATGAGCAGTTCTTC,CSARALAGEYNEQFF
TRBJ2-7,.,TRBD1,TRBV2,TGTGCCATGGGACAGGGCCACGAGCAGTACTTC,CAMGQGHEQYF
TRBJ2-7,.,.,TRBV15,TGTGCCACCAGCAGAGATCAAACACAGTACGAGCAGTACTTC,CATSRDQTQYEQYF
TRBJ2-7,.,.,TRBV6-2/TRBV6-3,TGTGCTAGCAGTCGGTCCGGCTACGAGCAGTACTTC,CASSRSGYEQYF
TRBJ2-1,medium-sized,.,TRBV20-1,TGCAGTGCTACAGGGGTTTCCTACAATGAGCAGTTCTTC,CSATGVSYNEQFF
TRBJ1-6,.,.,TRBV5-1,TGCGCCAGCAGCTTTGCCACAGGCCGGAGGGCACCCCTCCACTTT,CASSFATGRRAPLHF
TRBJ2-5,.,TRBD1,TRBV5-1,TGCGCCAGCAGCTTAGGCCAGGGGGTACGGGAGACCCAGTACTTC,CASSLGQGVRETQYF
TRBJ1-5,.,.,TRBV7-9,TGTGCCAGCAGCCCCCGAGGGTATAGCAATCAGCCCCAGCATTTT,CASSPRGYSNQPQHF
TRBJ2-2,once,.,TRBV20-1,TGCAGTGCTAGTTCACAGATAAGTGCGAACACCGGGGAGCTGTTTTTT,CSASSQISANTGELFF
TRBJ2-3,.,TRBD2,TRBV25-1,TGTGCCAGTAGTAGCGGGGCGGGAACAGATACGCAGTATTTT,CASSSGAGTDTQYF
TRBJ1-1,.,TRBD1,TRBV19,TGTGCCAGTAGGCTTAAACAGGGGCCCACTGAAGCTTTCTTT,CASRLKQGPTEAFF
TRBJ2-1,medium-sized,TRBD1,TRBV19,TGTGCCAGTAGTATGGGGGACAGGGAAGTCGATGAGCAGTTCTTC,CASSMGDREVDEQFF
TRBJ1-6,medium-sized,TRBD1,TRBV9,TGTGCCAGCAGCGTGACAGGGTCAGTCAATTCACCCCTCCACTTT,CASSVTGSVNSPLHF
TRBJ1-1,.,.,TRBV19,TGTGCCAGTAGTATGAAGGGAAACACTGAAGCTTTCTTT,CASSMKGNTEAFF
TRBJ1-1,.,.,TRBV2,TGTGCCAGCAGTGAAGGGCACTCCCTGAACACTGAAGCTTTCTTT,CASSEGHSLNTEAFF
TRBJ2-7,once,TRBD1,TRBV20-1,TGCAGTGCTACGAGACTGGACAGGTCGTCTATCGACGAGCAGTACTTC,CSATRLDRSSIDEQYF
TRBJ2-6,.,.,TRBV15,TGTGCCACCAGCTACTGGAGGGGCGCTGGGGCCAACGTCCTGACTTTC,CATSYWRGAGANVLTF
TRBJ2-1,.,.,TRBV24-1,TGTGCCACCAGTGCTCGGGGCAATGAGCAGTTCTTC,CATSARGNEQFF
TRBJ1-4,many,.,TRBV28,TGTGCCAGCAGTTTAGTAACGAATGAAAAACTGTTTTTT,CASSLVTNEKLFF
TRBJ2-2,many,.,TRBV9,TGTGCCAGCACTGGTGCTGACACCGGGGAGCTGTTTTTT,CASTGADTGELFF
TRBJ2-5,.,.,TRBV15,TGTGCCACCAGCAGGCGTGCGGAGCGGGCAATTGAGACCCAGTACTTC,CATSRRAERAIETQYF
TRBJ1-1,.,.,TRBV29-1,TGCAGCGTTGAACCCCAATTGAACACTGAAGCTTTCTTT,CSVEPQLNTEAFF
TRBJ1-2,.,.,TRBV2,TGTGCCAGCAGTGAAGGGGCTAACTATGGCTACACCTTC,CASSEGANYGYTF
TRBJ1-6,.,TRBD1,TRBV7-9,TGTGCCAGCAGCCCAGGGGGCTCCTATAATTCACCCCTCCACTTT,CASSPGGSYNSPLHF
TRBJ2-2,medium-sized,TRBD1,TRBV25-1,TGTGCCAGCAGTGAATATAACTCCGGGACAGGGGGCATCGGGGAGCTGTTTTTT,CASSEYNSGTGGIGELFF
TRBJ2-7,medium-sized,.,TRBV2,TGTGCCAGCAGTGATGATGTGGGAGAAGTCCCCTACGAGCAGTACTTC,CASSDDVGEVPYEQYF
TRBJ2-1,.,.,TRBV2,TGTGCCAGCAGTGTGGAAGGGGGTCATGAGCAGTTCTTC,CASSVEGGHEQFF
TRBJ1-4,.,TRBD1,TRBV7-8,TGTGCCAGCAAGGGGGCCCAAGGAGTGTTTTTT,CASKGAQGVFF
TRBJ1-2,.,.,TRBV10-3,TGTGCCATCAGACCTTTGGGGGTCGGGTATGGCTACACCTTC,CAIRPLGVGYGYTF
TRBJ1-5,.,.,TRBV6-5,TGTGCCAGCAGTTACTCGAACAGGGGCAATCAGCCCCAGCATTTT,CASSYSNRGNQPQHF
TRBJ1-1,.,TRBD1,TRBV19,TGTGCCATACGGACAGGGAGAAACACTGAAGCTTTCTTT,CAIRTGRNTEAFF
TRBJ2-1,.,.,TRBV9,TGTGCCAGCAGCGTAAGCTCCCTATCAGATGAGCAGTTCTTC,CASSVSSLSDEQFF
TRBJ2-7,.,TRBD1,TRBV7-3,TGTGCCAGCAGCTTGTTCGGGACAGGGGTCTCCTACGAGCAGTACTTC,CASSLFGTGVSYEQYF
TRBJ2-5,.,.,TRBV6-5,TGTGCCAGCAGTTTCGCGACCCAGTACTTC,CASSFATQYF
TRBJ2-3,.,.,TRBV20-1,TGCAGTGCTAGAGATCTGGGAGCCCAAGGAACGCAGTATTTT,CSARDLGAQGTQYF
TRBJ1-2,.,TRBD1,TRBV20-1,TGCAGTGCTAGAGTGACAGGGAACTATGGCTACACCTTC,CSARVTGNYGYTF
TRBJ1-6,.,.,TRBV3-1,TGTGCCAGCAGCCAAGTTGATTCACCCCTCCACTTT,CASSQVDSPLHF
TRBJ1-2,few,TRBD1,TRBV7-9,TGTGCCAGCATCCCCGGTGGGCAGGGGGCCGATGGCTACACCTTC,CASIPGGQGADGYTF
TRBJ2-7,.,TRBD1,TRBV19,TGTGCCAGTAGATCAGGGACAGGGGAACGCAACGAGCAGTACTTC,CASRSGTGERNEQYF
TRBJ2-3,.,TRBD2,TRBV9,TGTGCCAGCAGGGGGGGGAAGGTAGATACGCAGTATTTT,CASRGGKVDTQYF
TRBJ2-5,.,.,TRBV15,TGTGCCACCAGTCGGGACATCCAAGAGACCCAGTACTTC,CATSRDIQETQYF